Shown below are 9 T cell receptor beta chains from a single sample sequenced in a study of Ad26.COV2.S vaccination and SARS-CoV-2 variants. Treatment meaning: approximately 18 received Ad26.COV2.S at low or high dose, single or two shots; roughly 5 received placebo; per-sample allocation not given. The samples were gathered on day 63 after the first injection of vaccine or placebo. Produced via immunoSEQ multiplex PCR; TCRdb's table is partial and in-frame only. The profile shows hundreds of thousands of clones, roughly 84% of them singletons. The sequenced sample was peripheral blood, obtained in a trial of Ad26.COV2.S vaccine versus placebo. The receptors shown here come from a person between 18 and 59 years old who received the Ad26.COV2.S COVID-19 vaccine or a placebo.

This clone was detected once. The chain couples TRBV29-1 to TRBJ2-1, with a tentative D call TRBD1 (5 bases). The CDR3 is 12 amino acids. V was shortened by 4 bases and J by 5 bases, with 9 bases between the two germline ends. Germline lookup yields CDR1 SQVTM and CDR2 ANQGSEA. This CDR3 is CSVAARDNEQFF. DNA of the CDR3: TGCAGCGTTGCTGCCAGGGACAATGAGCAGTTCTTC.

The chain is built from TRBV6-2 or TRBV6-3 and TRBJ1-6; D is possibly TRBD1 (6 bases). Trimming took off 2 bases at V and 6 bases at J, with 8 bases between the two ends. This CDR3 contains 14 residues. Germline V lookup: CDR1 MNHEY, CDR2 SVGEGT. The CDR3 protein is CASSYAGANSPLHF. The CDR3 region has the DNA TGTGCCAGCAGTTACGCAGGGGCTAATTCACCCCTCCACTTT.

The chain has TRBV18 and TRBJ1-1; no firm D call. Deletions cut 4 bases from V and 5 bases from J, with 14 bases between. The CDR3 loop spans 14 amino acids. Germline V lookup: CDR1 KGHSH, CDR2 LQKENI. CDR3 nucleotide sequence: TGTGCCAGCTCACATGAGGGAATGGGGACTGAAGCTTTCTTT. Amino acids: CASSHEGMGTEAFF. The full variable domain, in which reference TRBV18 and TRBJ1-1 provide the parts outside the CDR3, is NAGVMQNPRHLVRRRGQEARLRCSPMKGHSHVYWYRQLPEEGLKFMVYLQKENIIDESGMPKERFSAEFPKEGPSILRIQQVVRGDSAAYFCASSHEGMGTEAFFGQGTRLTVV.

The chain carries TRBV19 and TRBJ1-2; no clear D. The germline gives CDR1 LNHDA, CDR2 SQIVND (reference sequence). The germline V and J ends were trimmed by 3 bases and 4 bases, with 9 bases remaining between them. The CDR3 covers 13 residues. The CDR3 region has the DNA TGTGCCAGTAGTATGGAACGGATCTATGGCTACACCTTC. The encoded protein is CASSMERIYGYTF.

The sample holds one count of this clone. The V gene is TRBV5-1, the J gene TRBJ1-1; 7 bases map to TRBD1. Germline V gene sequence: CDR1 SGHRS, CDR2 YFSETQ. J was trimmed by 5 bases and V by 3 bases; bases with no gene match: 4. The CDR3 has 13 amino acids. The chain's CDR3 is CASSSQGGTEAFF. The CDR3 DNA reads TGCGCCAGCAGCTCCCAGGGGGGTACTGAAGCTTTCTTT.

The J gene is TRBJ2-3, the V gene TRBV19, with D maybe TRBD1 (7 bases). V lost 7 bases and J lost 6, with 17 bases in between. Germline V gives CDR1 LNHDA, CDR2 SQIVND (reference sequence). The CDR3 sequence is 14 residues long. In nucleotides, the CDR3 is TGTGCCAGTACCCAAGGGGCAGGGGGGGATACGCAGTATTTT. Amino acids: CASTQGAGGDTQYF.

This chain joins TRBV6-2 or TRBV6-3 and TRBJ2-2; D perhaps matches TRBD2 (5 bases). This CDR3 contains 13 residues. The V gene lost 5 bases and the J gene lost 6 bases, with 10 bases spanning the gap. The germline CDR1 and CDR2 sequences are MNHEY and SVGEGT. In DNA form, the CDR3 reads TGTGCCAGCAGTACACTAGGACCCGGGGAGCTGTTTTTT. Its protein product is CASSTLGPGELFF.

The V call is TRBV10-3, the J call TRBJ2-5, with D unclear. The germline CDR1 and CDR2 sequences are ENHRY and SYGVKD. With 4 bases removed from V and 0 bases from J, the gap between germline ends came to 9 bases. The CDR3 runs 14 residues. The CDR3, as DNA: TGTGCCATCAGTGGGGCTACGTACCAAGAGACCCAGTACTTC. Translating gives CAISGATYQETQYF.

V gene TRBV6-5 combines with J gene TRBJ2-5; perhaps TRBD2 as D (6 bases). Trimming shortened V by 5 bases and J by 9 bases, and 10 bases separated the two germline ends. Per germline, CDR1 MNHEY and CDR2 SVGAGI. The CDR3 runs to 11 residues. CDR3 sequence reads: CASSRSGAQYF. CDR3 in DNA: TGTGCCAGCAGTCGCTCGGGGGCCCAGTACTTC.